This T cell receptor (beta chain) was obtained from a study of T cells after yellow fever vaccination. Study context: Fractions with few cells were prepared using SMART-Seq v4 Ultra Low Input.

This clonotype came up many times. What it binds is not known. Universal primer sites and UMIs were introduced during 5'RACE template-switching synthesis of TCR cDNA. One entry per CDR3 protein results from TCRdb running MiXCR on the 5' RACE reads. Of fewer than 350,000 distinct CDR3 sequences listed, 8.7% are singletons. Study results and caveats: Clonotype sharing between CD4 and CD8 compartments was small.

Source: PBMCs, taken on the day of the first yellow fever vaccination. The sequence was collected from a man younger than 30 who received the YFV17D yellow fever vaccine.

As DNA, the CDR3 is TGCGCCAGCAGCTTGATTTGGGGACTCAATGAGCAGTTCTTC. Translated: CASSLIWGLNEQFF. The chain joins TRBV5-1 to TRBJ2-1; D may be TRBD2 (6 bases). The ends were cut back, 1 base at V and 6 bases at J, with 11 bases in the middle. This CDR3 is built from 14 residues. Germline V gene lookup returns CDR1 SGHRS and CDR2 YFSETQ. Based on the CDR3 plus reference TRBV5-1 and TRBJ2-1, the full variable domain is KAGVTQTPRYLIKTRGQQVTLSCSPISGHRSVSWYQQTPGQGLQFLFEYFSETQRNKGNFPGRFSGRQFSNSRSEMNVSTLELGDSALYLCASSLIWGLNEQFFGPGTRLTVL.